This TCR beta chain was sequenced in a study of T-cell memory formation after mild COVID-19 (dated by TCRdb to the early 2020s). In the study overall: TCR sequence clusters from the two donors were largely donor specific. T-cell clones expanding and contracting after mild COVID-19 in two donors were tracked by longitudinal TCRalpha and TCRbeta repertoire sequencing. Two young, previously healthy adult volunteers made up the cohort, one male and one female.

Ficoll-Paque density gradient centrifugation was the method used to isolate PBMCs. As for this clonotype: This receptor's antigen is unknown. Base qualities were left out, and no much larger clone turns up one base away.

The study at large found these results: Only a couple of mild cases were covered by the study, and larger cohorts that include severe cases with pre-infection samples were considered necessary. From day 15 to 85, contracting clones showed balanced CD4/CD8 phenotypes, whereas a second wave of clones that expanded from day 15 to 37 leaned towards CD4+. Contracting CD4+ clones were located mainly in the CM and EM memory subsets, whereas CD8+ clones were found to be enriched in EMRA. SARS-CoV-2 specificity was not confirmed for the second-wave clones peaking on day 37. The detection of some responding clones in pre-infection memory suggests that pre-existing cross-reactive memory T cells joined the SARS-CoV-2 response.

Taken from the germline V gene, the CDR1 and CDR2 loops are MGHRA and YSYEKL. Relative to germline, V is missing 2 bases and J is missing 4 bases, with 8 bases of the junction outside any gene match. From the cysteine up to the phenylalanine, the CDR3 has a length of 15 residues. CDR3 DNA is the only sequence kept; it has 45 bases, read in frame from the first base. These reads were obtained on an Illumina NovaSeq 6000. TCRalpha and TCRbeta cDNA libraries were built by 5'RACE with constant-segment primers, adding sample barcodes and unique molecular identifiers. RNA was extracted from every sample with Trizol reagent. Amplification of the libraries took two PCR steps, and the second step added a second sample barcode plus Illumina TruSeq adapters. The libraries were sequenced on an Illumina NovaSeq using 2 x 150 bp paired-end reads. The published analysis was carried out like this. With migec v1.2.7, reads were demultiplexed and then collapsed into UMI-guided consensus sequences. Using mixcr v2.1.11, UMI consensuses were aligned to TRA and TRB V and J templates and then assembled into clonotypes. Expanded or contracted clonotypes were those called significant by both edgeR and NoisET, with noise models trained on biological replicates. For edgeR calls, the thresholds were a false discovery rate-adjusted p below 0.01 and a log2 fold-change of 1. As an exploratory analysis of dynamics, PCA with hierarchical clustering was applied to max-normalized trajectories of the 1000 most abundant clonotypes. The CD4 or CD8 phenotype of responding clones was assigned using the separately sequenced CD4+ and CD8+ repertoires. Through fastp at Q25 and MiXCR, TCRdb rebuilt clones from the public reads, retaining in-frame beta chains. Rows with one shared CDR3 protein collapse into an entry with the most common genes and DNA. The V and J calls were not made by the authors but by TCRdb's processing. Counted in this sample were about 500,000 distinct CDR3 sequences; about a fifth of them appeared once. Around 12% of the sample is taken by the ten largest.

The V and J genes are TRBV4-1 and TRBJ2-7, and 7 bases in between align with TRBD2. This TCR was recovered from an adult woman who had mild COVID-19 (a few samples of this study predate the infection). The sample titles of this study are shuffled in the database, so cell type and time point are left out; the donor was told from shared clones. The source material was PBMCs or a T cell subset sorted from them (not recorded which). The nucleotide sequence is TGCGCCAGCAGCCAACCCGGCGGGAGCGGGTACGAGCAGTACTTC. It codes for CASSQPGGSGYEQYF.